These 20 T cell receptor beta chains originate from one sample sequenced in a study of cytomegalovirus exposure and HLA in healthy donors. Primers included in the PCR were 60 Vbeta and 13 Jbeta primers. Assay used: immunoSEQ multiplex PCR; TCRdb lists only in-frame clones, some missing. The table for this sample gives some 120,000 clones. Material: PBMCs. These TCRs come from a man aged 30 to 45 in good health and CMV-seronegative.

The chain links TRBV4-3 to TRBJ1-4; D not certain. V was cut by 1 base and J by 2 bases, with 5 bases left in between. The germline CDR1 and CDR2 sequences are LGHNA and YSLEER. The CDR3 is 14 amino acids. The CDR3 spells CASSQGGTNEKLFF. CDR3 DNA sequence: TGCGCCAGCAGCCAAGGTGGCACTAATGAAAAACTGTTTTTT.

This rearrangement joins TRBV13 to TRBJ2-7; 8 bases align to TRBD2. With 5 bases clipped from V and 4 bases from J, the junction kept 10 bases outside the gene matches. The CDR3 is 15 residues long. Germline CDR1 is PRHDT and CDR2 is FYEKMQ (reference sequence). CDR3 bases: TGTGCCAGCAGCCCCCGGGGGGGTGCGAAATACGAGCAGTACTTC. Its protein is CASSPRGGAKYEQYF.

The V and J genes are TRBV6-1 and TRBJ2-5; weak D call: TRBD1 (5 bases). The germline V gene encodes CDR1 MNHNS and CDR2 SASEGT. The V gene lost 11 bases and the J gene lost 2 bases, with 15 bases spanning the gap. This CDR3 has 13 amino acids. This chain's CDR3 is CAGHDSFQETQYF. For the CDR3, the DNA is TGTGCCGGTCATGACAGCTTTCAAGAGACCCAGTACTTC.

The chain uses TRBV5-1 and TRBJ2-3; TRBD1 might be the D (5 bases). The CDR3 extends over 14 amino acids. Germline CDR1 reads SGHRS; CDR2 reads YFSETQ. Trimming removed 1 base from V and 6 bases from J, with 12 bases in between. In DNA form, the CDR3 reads TGCGCCAGCAGCTTGAGCCAGGGTTACGATACGCAGTATTTT. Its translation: CASSLSQGYDTQYF.

The CDR3 DNA sequence: TGTGCCAGCAGCGTAGGGGAAACGGGGGGCCTTAATGAAAAACTGTTTTTT. Amino acids: CASSVGETGGLNEKLFF. This sequence joins TRBV9 and TRBJ1-4, with D possibly matching TRBD1 (6 bases). CDR3 length: 17 amino acids. Per germline, CDR1 SGDLS and CDR2 YYNGEE. The V and J ends lost 0 bases and 4 bases respectively, with 16 bases between them.

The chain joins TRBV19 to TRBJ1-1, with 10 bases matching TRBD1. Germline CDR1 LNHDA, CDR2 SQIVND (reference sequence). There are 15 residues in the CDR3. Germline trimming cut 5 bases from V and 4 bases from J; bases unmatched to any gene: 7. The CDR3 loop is CASSEQGQGSTEAFF. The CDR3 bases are TGTGCCAGTAGTGAGCAGGGACAGGGGAGCACTGAAGCTTTCTTT.

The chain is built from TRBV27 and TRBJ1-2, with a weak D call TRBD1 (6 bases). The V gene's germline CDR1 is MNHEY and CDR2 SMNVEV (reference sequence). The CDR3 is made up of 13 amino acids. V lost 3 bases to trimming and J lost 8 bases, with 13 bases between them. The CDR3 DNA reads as TGTGCCAGCAGTTTTCCCACAGGGCGGGGCTACACCTTC. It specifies CASSFPTGRGYTF.

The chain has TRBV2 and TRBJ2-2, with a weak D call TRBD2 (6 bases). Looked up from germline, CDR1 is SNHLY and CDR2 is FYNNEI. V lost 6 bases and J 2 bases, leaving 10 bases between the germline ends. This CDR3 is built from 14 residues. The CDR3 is CASRGGANTGELFF. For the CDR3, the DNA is TGTGCCAGCAGGGGCGGGGCAAACACCGGGGAGCTGTTTTTT.

The CDR3 sequence is CASSNPSAGPMNTEAFF. The DNA of the CDR3 is TGTGCCAGCAGCAATCCCTCCGCGGGGCCTATGAACACTGAAGCTTTCTTT. The genes are TRBV5-4 and TRBJ1-1, with a weak D call TRBD1 (5 bases). CDR1 is SGHNT and CDR2 is YYREEE in the germline V gene (reference sequence). The CDR3 is made up of 17 amino acids. The V and J ends lost 4 bases and 0 bases respectively, with 19 bases between them.

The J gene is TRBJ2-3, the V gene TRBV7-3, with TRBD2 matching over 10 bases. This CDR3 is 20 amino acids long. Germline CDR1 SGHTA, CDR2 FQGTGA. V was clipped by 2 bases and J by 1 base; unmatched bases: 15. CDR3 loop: CASSLGHPNMLAGGTDTQYF. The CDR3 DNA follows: TGTGCCAGCAGCTTAGGTCATCCCAATATGCTAGCGGGGGGCACAGATACGCAGTATTTT.

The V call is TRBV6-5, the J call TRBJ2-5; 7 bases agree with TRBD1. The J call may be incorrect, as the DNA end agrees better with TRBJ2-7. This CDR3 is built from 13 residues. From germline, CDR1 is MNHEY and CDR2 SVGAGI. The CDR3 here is CASSRDSLYEQYF. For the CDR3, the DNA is TGTGCCAGCAGCCGGGACAGCCTCTACGAGCAGTACTTC.

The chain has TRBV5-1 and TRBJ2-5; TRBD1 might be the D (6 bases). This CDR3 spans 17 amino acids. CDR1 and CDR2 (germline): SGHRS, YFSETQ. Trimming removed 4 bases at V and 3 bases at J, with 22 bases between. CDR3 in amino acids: CASSSYRVQFTEETQYF. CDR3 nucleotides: TGCGCCAGCAGCAGCTACAGGGTGCAGTTTACCGAAGAGACCCAGTACTTC.

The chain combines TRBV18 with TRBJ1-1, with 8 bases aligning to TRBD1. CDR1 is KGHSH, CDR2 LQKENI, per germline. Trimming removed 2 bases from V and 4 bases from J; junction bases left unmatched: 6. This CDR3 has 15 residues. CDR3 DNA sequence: TGTGCCAGCTCACCAGAGCAGGGGGCAGGCACTGAAGCTTTCTTT. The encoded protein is CASSPEQGAGTEAFF.

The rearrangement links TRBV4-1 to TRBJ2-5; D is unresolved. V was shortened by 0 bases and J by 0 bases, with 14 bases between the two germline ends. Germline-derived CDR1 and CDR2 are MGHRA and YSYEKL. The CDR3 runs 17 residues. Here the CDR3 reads CASSQDPSAGYQETQYF. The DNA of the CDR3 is TGCGCCAGCAGCCAAGATCCGTCGGCCGGGTACCAAGAGACCCAGTACTTC.

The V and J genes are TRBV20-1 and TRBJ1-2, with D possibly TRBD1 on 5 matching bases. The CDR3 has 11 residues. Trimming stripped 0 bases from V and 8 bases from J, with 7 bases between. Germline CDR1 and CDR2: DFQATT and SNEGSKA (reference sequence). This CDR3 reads CSAREKGGYTF. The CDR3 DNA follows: TGCAGTGCTAGAGAGAAGGGGGGCTACACCTTC.

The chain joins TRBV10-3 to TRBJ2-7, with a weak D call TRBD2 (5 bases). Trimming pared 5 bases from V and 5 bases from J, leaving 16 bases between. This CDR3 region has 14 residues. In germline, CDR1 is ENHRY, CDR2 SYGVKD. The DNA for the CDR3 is TGTGCCATCAGTCCGGAGGATACTGCCAACGAGCAGTACTTC. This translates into CAISPEDTANEQYF.

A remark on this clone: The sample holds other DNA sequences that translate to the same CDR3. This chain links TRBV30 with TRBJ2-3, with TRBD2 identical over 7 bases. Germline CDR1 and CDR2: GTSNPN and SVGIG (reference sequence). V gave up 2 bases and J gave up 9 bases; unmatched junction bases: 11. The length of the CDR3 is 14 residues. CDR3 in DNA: TGTGCCTGGAGTTGGACTAGTGGGGGAGGGACGCAGTATTTT. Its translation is CAWSWTSGGGTQYF.

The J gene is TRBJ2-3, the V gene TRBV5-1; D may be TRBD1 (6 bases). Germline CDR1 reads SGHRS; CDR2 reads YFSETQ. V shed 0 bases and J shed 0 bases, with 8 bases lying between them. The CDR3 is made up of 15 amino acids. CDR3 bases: TGCGCCAGCAGCTTGGTAACAGGGAGCACAGATACGCAGTATTTT. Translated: CASSLVTGSTDTQYF.

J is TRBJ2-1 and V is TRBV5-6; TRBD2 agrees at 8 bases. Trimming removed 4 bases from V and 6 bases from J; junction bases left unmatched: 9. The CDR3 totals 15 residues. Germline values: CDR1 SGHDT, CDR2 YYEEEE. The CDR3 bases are TGTGCCAGCAGCCGGGAGGGAGCACAATCCAATGAGCAGTTCTTC. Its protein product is CASSREGAQSNEQFF. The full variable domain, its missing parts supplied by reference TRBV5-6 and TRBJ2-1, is DAGVTQSPTHLIKTRGQQVTLRCSPKSGHDTVSWYQQALGQGPQFIFQYYEEEERQRGNFPDRFSGHQFPNYSSELNVNALLLGDSALYLCASSREGAQSNEQFFGPGTRLTVL.

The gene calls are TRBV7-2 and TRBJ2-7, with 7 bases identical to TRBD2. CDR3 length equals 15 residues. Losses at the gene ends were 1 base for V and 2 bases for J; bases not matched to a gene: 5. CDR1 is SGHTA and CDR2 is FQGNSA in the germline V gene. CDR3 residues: CASSLGGGGPYEQYF. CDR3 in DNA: TGTGCCAGCAGCTTAGGCGGCGGGGGTCCCTACGAGCAGTACTTC.